This TCR beta chain was identified during a study of blood T cell repertoires in COVID-19 (dated by TCRdb to the early 2020s). Regarding the study in general: Collaborator samples came from the United States, Italy and Spain and covered acute and convalescent phases of COVID-19. The prospective study material was composed of cDNA or gDNA derived from T cells, B-cell-depleted T cells, or PBMCs. The dataset comprised deeply sampled blood TCRbeta repertoires from subjects exposed to, actively infected with, or recovered from COVID-19. The repertoires were released in a freely available public database meant as a resource for research on the immune response to SARS-CoV-2. The samples were drawn from the first 160 participants of the ongoing ImmuneRACE study and from 1,254 subjects provided by 6 global collaborators. Sample metadata almost always included a de-identified subject ID, COVID-19 status, age in years and sex. Where HLA class I and class II types were available, the types were taken from metadata supplied by the sample provider, not from assay-based typing. Broad study findings and their caveats: The amount of clinical and demographic metadata varied by source and participant and was provided uncurated.

Collaborating institutions collected whole blood in K2EDTA tubes following their own protocols. Collaborator samples were shipped for TCRbeta analysis as frozen whole blood, isolated PBMCs, or DNA extracted from either sample type. To note about this clone: There is no known antigen for this receptor. No much larger clone is present one base from it, and per-base qualities are unavailable.

The immunoSEQ Assay, a bias-controlled multiplex PCR, was used to amplify TCRbeta CDR3 regions from genomic DNA. As for the original processing: Within the assay, amplification of reference gene primers was used to estimate how many nucleated cells each sample contained. To quantify the absolute abundance of each unique TCRbeta CDR3 rearrangement, sequence reads were collapsed and filtered. Productive Simpson clonality was computed per sample as the square root of Simpson's diversity index over productive rearrangements. Here the immuneACCESS table is served through TCRdb, limited to in-frame sequences with V and J called. Missing clones are a known gap in these copies; in checked studies unresolved V genes cover under half, and the rest lacks a known reason. That table is the source of V, J and clone size, and D and trimming were worked out from the DNA. For this sample there are tens of thousands of clones; approximately 85% appear just once. Approximately 4.8% of the sample is in the top ten clones.

CDR1 SGHRS and CDR2 YFSETQ are derived from the germline V gene. The junction shows trimming of 0 bases on V and 6 bases on J, plus 16 bases between the germline ends. The CDR3 holds 16 amino acids from the cysteine to the phenylalanine. The read is trimmed to its CDR3 DNA, 48 bases read in frame from base 1. In this chain, TRBV5-1 is recombined with TRBJ2-1, and TRBD2 may be the D gene, going by 6 matching bases. Material for sequencing was peripheral blood. This TCR derives from a human donor in a cohort sampled during active COVID-19. The bases are TGCGCCAGCAGCTTGGGTATTAGCGGCTCCCCCAATGAGCAGTTCTTC. Its protein product is CASSLGISGSPNEQFF.